The next 28 T cell receptor beta chains were all read from a single sample in a study of low-dose radiotherapy and immunotherapy resistance in tumors. Alpha- and beta-chain coverage of first-strand cDNA came from TRAV- and TRBV-specific primers. A constant-region primer paired with the V-primer adapter amplified TCRs over about 19 PCR cycles. TCRdb reanalysed the reads using MiXCR and keeps one entry per CDR3 protein. This table has tens of thousands of distinct CDR3 sequences, over 15% appearing once. Regarding time point: before trial treatment. This specimen was PBMCs, taken before treatment. Receptor source: a male donor with prostate cancer.

This clonotype was counted at least ten times. The chain couples TRBV6-2 or TRBV6-3 to TRBJ1-2; D unclear. Germline V CDR1 and CDR2: MNHEY, SVGEGT. The CDR3 loop spans 14 amino acids. V lost 6 bases and J lost 1, with 12 bases in between. The CDR3 nucleotides are TGTGCCAGCAGCAGAACCGGGAGTAACTATGGCTACACCTTC. Its translation: CASSRTGSNYGYTF.

This clonotype was recorded at least ten times. CDR3 DNA sequence: TGTGCCAGCAGTTTAGCGGCGTATAATTCACCCCTCCACTTT. Translation: CASSLAAYNSPLHF. The J gene is TRBJ1-6, the V gene TRBV27; no definite D call. The CDR3 is made up of 14 amino acids. Germline CDR1 and CDR2: MNHEY and SMNVEV (reference sequence). V was trimmed by 2 bases and J by 4 bases, leaving 6 bases between them.

This clonotype was recorded at least ten times. The rearrangement joins TRBV4-1 to TRBJ2-7; TRBD1 matches 9 bases. CDR3 length: 15 residues. From germline, CDR1 is MGHRA and CDR2 YSYEKL. V dropped 3 bases and J dropped 4; count of bases not matched to a gene: 7. CDR3 DNA: TGCGCCAGCAGCCAGGAGGGACAGGGAACTTACGAGCAGTACTTC. Translated, it gives CASSQEGQGTYEQYF.

This clonotype was picked up many times. The V gene is TRBV13, the J gene TRBJ2-7, with D uncertain. The CDR3 is 14 amino acids. Germline CDR1 and CDR2: PRHDT and FYEKMQ (reference sequence). The V end was cut by 5 bases, the J end by 5 bases, with 16 bases between. CDR3 sequence (DNA): TGTGCCAGCAGCCAACCCGGTGGCGTGCACGAGCAGTACTTC. This gives the protein CASSQPGGVHEQYF.

This clonotype was observed at least ten times. The rearrangement joins TRBV2 to TRBJ2-6; D is unclear. This CDR3 is built from 16 residues. With 2 bases removed from V and 0 bases from J, the gap between germline ends came to 8 bases. Per the germline V gene, CDR1 is SNHLY and CDR2 is FYNNEI. This CDR3 is CASSERWGSGANVLTF. CDR3 DNA: TGTGCCAGCAGTGAACGGTGGGGCTCTGGGGCCAACGTCCTGACTTTC.

This clonotype was detected ten times or more. V gene TRBV5-4 combines with J gene TRBJ2-7; a weak D match, TRBD2 (6 bases). Germline assignment: CDR1 SGHNT and CDR2 YYREEE (reference sequence). V dropped 4 bases and J dropped 4 bases, with 6 bases sitting between them. The CDR3 consists of 11 residues. In nucleotides, the CDR3 is TGTGCCAGCAGCGCGGGATACGAGCAGTACTTC. Protein sequence: CASSAGYEQYF.

The sample holds many counts of this clonotype. The chain recombines TRBV7-2 with TRBJ1-6; D perhaps matches TRBD1 (5 bases). Trimming left V 6 bases short and J 2 bases short, with 11 bases between. The CDR3 is 15 residues long. CDR1 and CDR2 from the germline V gene are SGHTA and FQGNSA. The CDR3 coding sequence is TGTGCCAGCAGTTCTCGGGGACCCTATAATTCACCCCTCCACTTT. Its translation: CASSSRGPYNSPLHF.

There are many counts of this clonotype. This chain joins TRBV19 and TRBJ1-6, with 9 positions matching TRBD1. The CDR3 consists of 14 residues. Germline CDR1 and CDR2: LNHDA and SQIVND (reference sequence). J lost 14 bases, V lost 5 bases, and 10 bases had no gene match. The CDR3 loop is CASSSGQGIMALHF. CDR3 sequence (DNA): TGTGCCAGTAGTTCGGGACAGGGCATAATGGCCCTCCACTTT.

Concerning this clonotype itself: A far larger clone is one base from this, pointing to a likely read error. This sequence joins TRBV13 and TRBJ2-4, with D perhaps TRBD1 (6 bases). This CDR3 is built from 14 residues. Germline V gene lookup returns CDR1 PRHDT and CDR2 FYEKMQ (reference sequence). Trimming cost V 7 bases and J 11 bases, with 21 bases left between them. The CDR3 bases are TGTGCCAGCAACCCAGAGAGCAGGGGAGATCTTCAGTACTTC. It yields the protein CASNPESRGDLQYF. The full variable domain, its missing parts supplied by reference TRBV13 and TRBJ2-4, is AAGVIQSPRHLIKEKRETATLKCYPIPRHDTVYWYQQGPGQDPQFLISFYEKMQSDKGSIPDRFSAQQFSDYHSELNMSSLELGDSALYFCASNPESRGDLQYFGAGTRLSVL.

At least ten counts were recorded for this clonotype. The J gene is TRBJ2-6, the V gene TRBV18; D not certain. Trimming took 3 bases from V and 1 from J, leaving 7 bases between them. The CDR3 covers 15 residues. From germline, CDR1 is KGHSH and CDR2 LQKENI. CDR3 DNA: TGTGCCAGCTCACCCACAGCGTCTGGGGCCAACGTCCTGACTTTC. It specifies CASSPTASGANVLTF.

This clonotype was counted ten times or more. This chain joins TRBV27 and TRBJ1-5; D perhaps matches TRBD1 (5 bases). The V end was cut by 5 bases, the J end by 9 bases, with 14 bases between. The CDR3 totals 13 residues. Germline CDR1 MNHEY, CDR2 SMNVEV (reference sequence). The CDR3 DNA is TGTGCCAGCAGTCCCGCCGGGACGTTGCCCCAGCATTTT. This translates into CASSPAGTLPQHF.

This clonotype was seen ten or more times. The chain links TRBV19 to TRBJ2-3; no clear D gene. The CDR3 extends over 16 amino acids. CDR1 is LNHDA, CDR2 SQIVND, per germline (reference sequence). The V end lost 1 base, the J end lost 0 bases, and 11 bases lay between the germline ends. This chain's CDR3 is CASSIAGGGSTDTQYF. For the CDR3, the DNA is TGTGCCAGTAGTATAGCGGGTGGCGGCAGCACAGATACGCAGTATTTT.

The chain recombines TRBV7-8 with TRBJ2-2, with TRBD2 matching over 10 bases. Germline V gene sequence: CDR1 SGHVS, CDR2 FQNEAQ. This CDR3 is 16 amino acids long. Trimming cost V 5 bases and J 5 bases; bases outside gene matches: 8. CDR3 loop: CASSRNSGGGTGELFF. The CDR3 coding sequence is TGTGCCAGCAGCCGCAACAGCGGGGGGGGGACCGGGGAGCTGTTTTTT.

This clonotype was detected ten times or more. The chain uses TRBV12-3 or TRBV12-4 and TRBJ1-5; no definite D call. The CDR3 totals 14 residues. V lost 3 bases and J lost 8, with 14 bases in between. The CDR3 loop is CASSFRAGWEPQHF. In DNA form, the CDR3 reads TGTGCCAGCAGTTTTAGGGCAGGCTGGGAGCCCCAGCATTTT.

This chain links TRBV6-8 with TRBJ2-3, with D perhaps TRBD2 (5 bases). V was trimmed by 2 bases and J by 3 bases, leaving 6 bases between them. Germline lookup yields CDR1 MNHGY and CDR2 SAAAGT. The CDR3 sequence is 13 residues long. CDR3 nucleotide sequence: TGTGCCAGCAGTTACCGAGGGACAGATACGCAGTATTTT. The encoded protein is CASSYRGTDTQYF.

This clonotype has ten or more counts. The chain is built from TRBV19 and TRBJ2-7; 11 nucleotides match TRBD1. V lost 6 bases and J lost 4; bases outside the gene matches: 17. Germline V lookup: CDR1 LNHDA, CDR2 SQIVND (reference sequence). CDR3 length equals 18 residues. CDR3 sequence reads: CASRSSDRGRSPNYEQYF. CDR3 nucleotide sequence: TGTGCCAGTAGATCATCGGACAGGGGGCGATCGCCGAATTACGAGCAGTACTTC.

This clonotype was observed many times. V usage is TRBV2 and J usage is TRBJ2-3; D gene unclear. Trimming took off 4 bases at V and 4 bases at J, with 3 bases between the two ends. CDR1 is SNHLY and CDR2 is FYNNEI in the germline V gene. The CDR3 spans 11 residues. The CDR3 nucleotides are TGTGCCAGCAGTGTAGCAGATACGCAGTATTTT. Amino acids: CASSVADTQYF.

The rearrangement uses TRBV6-2 or TRBV6-3 and TRBJ2-1, with a weak D call TRBD1 (5 bases). CDR1 and CDR2 from the germline V gene are MNHEY and SVGEGT. Trimming took 3 bases from V and 0 from J, leaving 12 bases between them. The CDR3 is made up of 16 amino acids. The CDR3 nucleotides are TGTGCCAGCAGTTATACTGACAGTAGCTCCTACAATGAGCAGTTCTTC. It codes for CASSYTDSSSYNEQFF.

This clonotype was seen ten or more times. This chain connects TRBV7-2 to TRBJ2-3; 11 bases match TRBD2. CDR1 is SGHTA, CDR2 FQGNSA, per germline. V shed 4 bases, J shed 2 bases, and the junction held 8 bases outside the gene matches. The CDR3 runs to 17 residues. The CDR3 loop reads CASSSPSGGKFTDTQYF. The CDR3, as DNA: TGTGCCAGCAGCTCCCCTAGCGGGGGGAAGTTCACAGATACGCAGTATTTT.

The table lists this clonotype with many counts. The chain carries TRBV5-4 and TRBJ2-5; tentatively, D is TRBD2 (5 bases). Germline V CDR1 and CDR2: SGHNT, YYREEE (reference sequence). The CDR3 sequence is 13 residues long. The V end lost 4 bases, the J end lost 5 bases, and 12 bases lay between the germline ends. The CDR3 bases are TGTGCCAGCAGCGGGAGCCCTTCTGAGACCCAGTACTTC. It is translated as CASSGSPSETQYF.

Ten or more counts support this clonotype. The chain is built from TRBV7-8 and TRBJ1-5; a possible D gene is TRBD1 (5 bases). CDR1 SGHVS and CDR2 FQNEAQ come from the germline V gene. The length of the CDR3 is 16 residues. Trimming removed 3 bases from V and 2 bases from J, with 14 bases in between. CDR3 nucleotides: TGTGCCAGCAGCTTTCGCAGGGATACGGGCAATCAGCCCCAGCATTTT. Protein sequence: CASSFRRDTGNQPQHF.

This clonotype was seen many times. This sequence joins TRBV12-3 or TRBV12-4 and TRBJ2-1, with 8 bases fitting TRBD2. This CDR3 has 18 amino acids. J gave up 8 bases and V 1 base, and 16 bases lay outside the gene matches. The CDR3 DNA sequence: TGTGCCAGCAGTTTAGAAGGTGGCGGGGCGGGGGGCCGAGATGAGCAGTTCTTC. This encodes CASSLEGGGAGGRDEQFF.

This clonotype was counted ten times or more. The chain has TRBV7-4 and TRBJ2-5, with D uncertain. Per the germline V gene, CDR1 is SGHVT and CDR2 is SQSDAQ. V was clipped by 5 bases and J by 7 bases, with 8 bases between them. This CDR3 contains 11 residues. The CDR3 spells CASSDLLTQYF. DNA of the CDR3: TGTGCCAGCAGCGACCTCTTGACCCAGTACTTC.

About this clonotype itself: A single base separates this from a much larger clone, so it may be a read error. The chain couples TRBV7-2 to TRBJ2-7, with TRBD1 matching 9 bases. The CDR3 spans 14 residues. The germline V gene encodes CDR1 SGHTA and CDR2 FQGNSA. CDR3 in DNA: TGTGCCGGCAGGACAGGGACAGGGTCCTACGAGCAGTACTTC. Amino acids: CAGRTGTGSYEQYF.

There are many counts of this clonotype. The chain employs TRBV20-1 and TRBJ1-5; D ambiguous. The CDR3 is 14 amino acids. Trimming pared 1 base from V and 4 bases from J, leaving 11 bases between. Germline V gives CDR1 DFQATT, CDR2 SNEGSKA (reference sequence). The CDR3 DNA is TGCAGTGCTAGAGGGGCCGGGGTAAATCAGCCCCAGCATTTT. Translating gives CSARGAGVNQPQHF.

The rearrangement joins TRBV5-1 to TRBJ2-1; 9 bases align to TRBD1. This CDR3 spans 16 amino acids. J was trimmed by 4 bases and V by 3 bases; bases with no gene match: 8. Germline V lookup: CDR1 SGHRS, CDR2 YFSETQ. The CDR3 reads CASSSGQGRSYNEQFF. CDR3 in DNA: TGCGCCAGCAGCTCCGGACAGGGGAGAAGTTACAATGAGCAGTTCTTC.

This clonotype was seen many times. The rearrangement joins TRBV3-1 to TRBJ2-1; TRBD2 matches 11 bases. CDR1 is LGHDT, CDR2 YNNKEL, per germline (reference sequence). V lost 3 bases and J lost 4; bases outside the gene matches: 2. The CDR3 covers 15 residues. CDR3: CASSQVAGGYNEQFF. CDR3 in DNA: TGTGCCAGCAGCCAGGTAGCGGGGGGGTACAATGAGCAGTTCTTC.

This clonotype was observed at least ten times. Here the CDR3 DNA reads TGCGCCAGCAGCTTGGCTTCCGGCAGGACCTACGAGCAGTACTTC. Residues: CASSLASGRTYEQYF. The chain carries TRBV5-1 and TRBJ2-7; D gene unclear. The CDR3 covers 15 residues. V shed 0 bases and J shed 2 bases, with 12 bases lying between them. CDR1 SGHRS and CDR2 YFSETQ come from the germline V gene.